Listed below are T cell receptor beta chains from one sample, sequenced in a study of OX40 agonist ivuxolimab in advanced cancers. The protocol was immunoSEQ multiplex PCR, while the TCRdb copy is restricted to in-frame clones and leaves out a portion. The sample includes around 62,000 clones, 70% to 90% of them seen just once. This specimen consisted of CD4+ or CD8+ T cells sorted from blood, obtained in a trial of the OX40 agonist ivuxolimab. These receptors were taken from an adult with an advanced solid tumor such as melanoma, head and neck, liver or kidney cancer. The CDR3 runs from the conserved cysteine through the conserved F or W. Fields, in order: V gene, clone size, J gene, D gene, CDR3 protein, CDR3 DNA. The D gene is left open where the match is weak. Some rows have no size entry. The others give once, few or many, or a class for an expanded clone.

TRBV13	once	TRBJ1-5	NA	CASSSRTENQPQHF	TGTGCCAGCAGCTCCCGGACAGAAAATCAGCCCCAGCATTTT
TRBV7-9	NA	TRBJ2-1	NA	CASSPGGGGQTYNEQFF	TGTGCCAGCAGCCCCGGAGGGGGCGGGCAGACCTACAATGAGCAGTTCTTC
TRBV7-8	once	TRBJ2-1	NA	CASSFYGRGNEQFF	TGTGCCAGCAGTTTTTACGGGAGAGGCAATGAGCAGTTCTTC
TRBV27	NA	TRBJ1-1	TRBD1	CATQTGGTEAFF	TGTGCCACCCAAACAGGGGGCACTGAAGCTTTCTTT
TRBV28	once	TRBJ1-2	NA	CASSPGFNGNYGYTF	TGTGCCAGCAGTCCCGGATTCAACGGGAACTATGGCTACACCTTC
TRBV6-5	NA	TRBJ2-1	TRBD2	CASSYGTSGRIEQFF	TGTGCCAGCAGTTACGGGACTAGCGGGAGGATTGAGCAGTTCTTC
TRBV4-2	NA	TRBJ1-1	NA	CASSLGLNTEAFF	TGTGCCAGCAGCTTGGGCCTGAACACTGAAGCTTTCTTT
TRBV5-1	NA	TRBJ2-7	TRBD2	CASSLDPSGIYEQYF	TGCGCCAGCAGCTTGGACCCTAGCGGGATCTACGAGCAGTACTTC
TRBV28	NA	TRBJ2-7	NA	CASSFRLGFYEQYF	TGTGCCAGCAGTTTCAGACTGGGGTTCTACGAGCAGTACTTC
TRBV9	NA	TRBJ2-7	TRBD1	CASSQTGTGIEQYF	TGTGCCAGCAGCCAAACGGGGACAGGGATAGAGCAGTACTTC
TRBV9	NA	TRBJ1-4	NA	CASSPGVGEKLFF	TGTGCCAGCAGCCCGGGAGTGGGTGAAAAACTGTTTTTT
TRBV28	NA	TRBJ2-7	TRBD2	CASSFEGGSPPEQYF	TGTGCCAGCAGTTTTGAGGGCGGGAGTCCCCCCGAGCAGTACTTC
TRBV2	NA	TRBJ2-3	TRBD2	CASHPLAGKGDTQYF	TGTGCCAGCCATCCGCTAGCGGGGAAAGGAGATACGCAGTATTTT
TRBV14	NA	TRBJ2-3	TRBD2	CASSPKGLAAPGADTQYF	TGTGCCAGCAGCCCAAAAGGACTAGCGGCCCCAGGGGCAGATACGCAGTATTTT
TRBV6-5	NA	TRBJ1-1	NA	CASSYSQLNTEAFF	TGTGCCAGCAGTTACTCCCAGCTAAACACTGAAGCTTTCTTT
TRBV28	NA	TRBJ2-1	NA	CASSFRPLTYNEQFF	TGTGCCAGCAGTTTCAGGCCCCTTACCTACAATGAGCAGTTCTTC
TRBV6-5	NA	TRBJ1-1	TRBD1	CASSYLQGGLTEAFF	TGTGCCAGCAGTTACCTACAGGGGGGGTTAACTGAAGCTTTCTTT
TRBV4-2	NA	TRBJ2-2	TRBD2	CASSQDASGSRETGELFF	TGTGCCAGCAGCCAAGATGCTAGCGGGAGTCGGGAGACCGGGGAGCTGTTTTTT
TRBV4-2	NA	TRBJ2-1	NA	CASSFPGSYNEQFF	TGTGCCAGCTCGTTCCCCGGCTCCTACAATGAGCAGTTCTTC
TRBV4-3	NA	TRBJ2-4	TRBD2	CASSQGGRGGTDIQYF	TGCGCCAGCAGCCAAGGTGGACGGGGGGGTACGGACATTCAGTACTTC
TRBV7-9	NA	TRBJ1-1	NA	CASSLEVSQNTEAFF	TGTGCCAGCAGCTTAGAGGTCAGCCAGAACACTGAAGCTTTCTTT
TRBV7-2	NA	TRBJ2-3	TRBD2	CASSPKREGQADTQYF	TGTGCCAGCAGCCCAAAGCGGGAGGGCCAGGCAGATACGCAGTATTTT
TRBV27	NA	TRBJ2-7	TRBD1	CASSLARRTGTAYEQYF	TGTGCCAGCAGTTTAGCCCGGAGGACAGGGACCGCCTACGAGCAGTACTTC
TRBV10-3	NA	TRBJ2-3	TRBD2	CAISEPASGSTDTQYF	TGTGCCATCAGTGAGCCTGCTAGCGGCAGCACAGATACGCAGTATTTT
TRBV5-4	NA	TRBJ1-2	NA	CASSSPGTMGGYTF	TGTGCCAGCAGCTCCCCCGGGACAATGGGGGGCTACACCTTC
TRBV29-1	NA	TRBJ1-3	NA	CSVATGVSGNTIYF	TGCAGCGTTGCGACAGGCGTCTCTGGAAACACCATATATTTT
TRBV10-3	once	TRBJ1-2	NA	CAISEEQANYGYTF	TGTGCCATCAGTGAGGAACAGGCGAACTATGGCTACACCTTC
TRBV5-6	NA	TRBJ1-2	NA	CASSLEGVVYGYTF	TGTGCCAGCAGCTTGGAGGGGGTAGTCTATGGCTACACCTTC
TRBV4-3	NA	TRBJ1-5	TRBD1	CASSLGTGPNQPQHF	TGCGCCAGCAGCCTGGGGACAGGGCCTAATCAGCCCCAGCATTTT
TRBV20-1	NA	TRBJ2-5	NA	CSAPAGTNRDF	TGCAGTGCCCCAGCCGGAACTAACAGGGACTTC
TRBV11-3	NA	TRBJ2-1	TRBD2	CASSLRTSGIHEQFF	TGTGCCAGCAGCTTACGGACTAGCGGGATCCATGAGCAGTTCTTC
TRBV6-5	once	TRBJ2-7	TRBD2	CASSYRTSGSEQYF	TGTGCCAGCAGTTACAGGACTAGCGGGAGCGAGCAGTACTTC
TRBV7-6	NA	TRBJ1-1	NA	CASLTPGTEAFF	TGTGCCAGCCTCACCCCGGGGACTGAAGCTTTCTTT
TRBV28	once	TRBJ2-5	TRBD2	CASSFTREEETQYF	TGTGCCAGCAGTTTTACGCGGGAGGAGGAGACCCAGTACTTC
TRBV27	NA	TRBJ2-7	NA	CASSLSLGQIYEQYF	TGTGCCAGCAGTTTATCGTTAGGACAGATCTACGAGCAGTACTTC
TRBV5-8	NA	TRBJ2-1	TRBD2	CASSHLAGSHEQFF	TGTGCCAGCAGCCACTTAGCGGGAAGCCATGAGCAGTTCTTC
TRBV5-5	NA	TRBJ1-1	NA	CASSSAREAFF	TGTGCCAGCAGCTCTGCCCGAGAAGCTTTCTTT
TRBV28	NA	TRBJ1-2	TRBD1	CASSLLRDREYYGYTF	TGTGCCAGCAGTTTATTAAGGGACAGGGAGTACTATGGCTACACCTTC
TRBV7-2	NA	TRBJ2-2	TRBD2	CASSLEGLAGGPRTGELFF	TGTGCCAGCAGCTTAGAAGGACTAGCGGGAGGGCCGAGGACCGGGGAGCTGTTTTTT
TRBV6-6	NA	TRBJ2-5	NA	CASSYQEFGETQYF	TGTGCCAGCAGTTACCAGGAGTTCGGGGAGACCCAGTACTTC
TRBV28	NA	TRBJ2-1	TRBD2	CASSFPLKGLADYNEQFF	TGTGCCAGCAGTTTCCCCCTCAAGGGACTAGCGGATTACAATGAGCAGTTCTTC
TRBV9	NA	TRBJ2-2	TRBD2	CASSGSGRAPGELFF	TGTGCCAGCAGCGGTAGCGGGAGGGCCCCCGGGGAGCTGTTTTTT
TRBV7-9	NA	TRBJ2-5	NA	CASSLAGFQETQYF	TGTGCCAGCAGCTTAGCCGGCTTTCAAGAGACCCAGTACTTC
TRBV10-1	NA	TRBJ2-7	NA	CASRAGLLDEQYF	TGCGCCAGCAGGGCCGGGTTACTTGACGAGCAGTACTTC
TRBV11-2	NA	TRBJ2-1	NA	CASIGAPRDEQFF	TGTGCCAGCATAGGAGCGCCTAGGGATGAGCAGTTCTTC
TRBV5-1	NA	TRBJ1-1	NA	CASKEETEAFF	TGCGCCAGCAAAGAGGAGACTGAAGCTTTCTTT